This T cell receptor beta chain was identified during a study of cytomegalovirus exposure and HLA in healthy donors. Study-wide findings and caveats: The study found most TCR sequences rare, yet found some public TCRs in many donors. Donors belonging to an Asian-associated ancestry cluster reportedly showed fewer N-insertions in productive TCRs than the approximately 690-donor mean, according to what a later analysis found. As a later analysis revealed, the rate of TCR association differed by HLA locus, with DRB1 most and HLA-C fewest. In an earlier analysis, most TCR beta V segments were productive about 87% or about 30% of the time.

CDR1 and CDR2 from the germline V gene are MNHEY and SVGAGI. The length of the CDR3 is 12 residues. J was trimmed by 10 bases and V by 2 bases; bases with no gene match: 3. For this clone: Its specificity is unknown. Within the sample, other DNA sequences also encode this same CDR3.

It was with 60 Vbeta and 13 Jbeta primers that the PCR ran. Some clones are missing from TCRdb's copy, which holds only in-frame ones; the method was immunoSEQ multiplex PCR. The sample totals 150,000 or so clones. V is TRBV6-5 and J is TRBJ1-1; 8 bases line up with TRBD1. The receptor's source is a man between 18 and 35 years old in good health and CMV-seronegative. Material for sequencing was PBMCs. The CDR3 nucleotides read TGTGCCAGCAGTTACGGAGGACAGGGAGCTTTCTTT. It is translated as CASSYGGQGAFF.